This is a list of T cell receptor beta chains from one sample in a study of response to subunit inactivated influenza vaccine. One entry per CDR3 protein results from TCRdb running MiXCR on the RT-PCR reads. The table includes about 500,000 distinct CDR3 sequences, 16% detected once. The starting material was CD4+ T cells sorted from PBMCs, obtained roughly 24 months after vaccination. Source of these receptors: a man aged 50 to 75 who received an inactivated influenza vaccine. CDR3s include the opening cysteine and the closing phenylalanine or tryptophan. A D gene is named only where the DNA matches it firmly.

V	J	D	CDR3
TRBV5-4	TRBJ2-2	TRBD1	CASSPTGEPGELFF
TRBV7-9	TRBJ2-5	.	CASSPGRAIQETQYF
TRBV7-8	TRBJ1-6	.	CASGGHYNSPLHF
TRBV7-6	TRBJ2-2	TRBD2	CASTSAPANTGELFF
TRBV5-6	TRBJ1-6	TRBD1	CASSLGPGQGGSPLHF
TRBV7-9	TRBJ2-7	.	CASSLATGRYEQYF
TRBV12-3/TRBV12-4	TRBJ2-1	.	CASSPQGSSYNEQFF
TRBV5-1	TRBJ2-2	TRBD2	CASSLEGGGYTGELFF
TRBV4-1	TRBJ2-2	.	CASSQAISAGELFF
TRBV4-1	TRBJ2-1	TRBD2	CASSQNSGPGNEQFF
TRBV7-6	TRBJ1-4	TRBD1	CASSRTGFDEKLFF
TRBV18	TRBJ1-5	.	CASSPGRDQPQHF
TRBV6-5	TRBJ1-2	.	CASSYRGRDGYTF
TRBV7-2	TRBJ2-3	.	CASSSRGGRSDTQYF
TRBV4-2	TRBJ2-5	TRBD2	CASSQDGTSGRGETQYF
TRBV29-1	TRBJ1-2	TRBD1	CSVDAGTGGSEGYTF
TRBV6-1	TRBJ2-1	TRBD2	CASTDRRGGRYEQFF
TRBV7-6	TRBJ2-1	TRBD2	CASSLVPSGIYNEQFF
TRBV28	TRBJ1-1	.	CASSSRTGFPHEAFF
TRBV27	TRBJ1-2	.	CASSGATGNYGYTF
TRBV5-1	TRBJ2-7	.	CASSLAHSSYEQYF
TRBV29-1	TRBJ2-2	.	CSVAGRNTGELFF
TRBV6-6	TRBJ2-7	TRBD1	CASRTGNGYEQYF
TRBV4-3	TRBJ2-3	TRBD2	CASSQSPSGTSGSRDTQYF
TRBV4-2	TRBJ2-7	.	CASSHAAGAILEQYF
TRBV2	TRBJ2-4	.	CASGGTELAKNIQYF
TRBV1	TRBJ2-1	.	CTSPPRNEQFF
TRBV5-1	TRBJ2-2	.	CASSLTGANTGELFF
TRBV29-1	TRBJ2-2	.	CSVRRGPTGELFF
TRBV4-1	TRBJ2-3	.	CASSTRSRGDLTDTQYF
TRBV12-3/TRBV12-4	TRBJ2-1	.	CASSSPRVYNEQFF
TRBV29-1	TRBJ2-7	.	CSVVNAYEQYF
TRBV2	TRBJ1-1	TRBD1	CASSVSGQGVTEAFF
TRBV5-5	TRBJ2-3	.	CASTPFGDTQYF
TRBV9	TRBJ2-2	TRBD1	CASSTRRTGNTGELFF
TRBV4-3	TRBJ1-1	.	CASSQDTGGRTTEAFF
TRBV7-8	TRBJ2-7	TRBD2	CASSLVPRTSSSYEQYF
TRBV4-1	TRBJ1-2	.	CASSQGGGYGYTF
TRBV20-1	TRBJ2-7	.	CSARSGSYEQYF
TRBV30	TRBJ2-1	TRBD2	CAWTLGTSNNEQFF
TRBV10-3	TRBJ2-3	.	CAISPMGFDTQYF
TRBV11-2	TRBJ2-1	.	CASSLDFGPQAQFF
TRBV5-4	TRBJ2-1	.	CASSLEGGSSYNEQFF
TRBV11-2	TRBJ2-3	.	CASSLDRWGESGTQYF
TRBV4-2	TRBJ1-1	.	CASSSDRTASFEAFF
TRBV20-1	TRBJ2-7	.	CSAPRSDMYEQYF
TRBV10-3	TRBJ2-3	.	CAITPGSTDTQYF